The 14 T cell receptor beta chains listed next were all sequenced from one sample in a study of blood T cells in healthy people across ages. It was with a sample-barcoded 5' primer and a J-beta primer mix that a second PCR of roughly 7 to 12 cycles was run. TCRdb ran MiXCR on the 5' RACE reads and lists one entry per CDR3 protein. The data show about 570,000 distinct CDR3 sequences, 27% seen once. Specimen: blood. All receptors come from an older woman in good health.

The V call is TRBV7-2, the J call TRBJ2-5, with D perhaps matching TRBD1 (6 bases). This CDR3 is built from 15 residues. V gave up 2 bases and J gave up 3 bases, with 13 bases separating them. CDR1 is SGHTA, CDR2 FQGNSA, per germline. The CDR3 region has the DNA TGTGCCAGCAGCTTATCAGGGGCTAACAAAGAGACCCAGTACTTC. Its translation is CASSLSGANKETQYF.

This clonotype showed up just once. The CDR3 DNA reads TGTGCCAGCAGCGTAGCGGCTAGCGGGGGCTACGAGCAGTACTTC. Amino acids: CASSVAASGGYEQYF. This chain connects TRBV9 to TRBJ2-7; 10 positions match TRBD2. V dropped 0 bases and J dropped 3; count of bases not matched to a gene: 3. CDR3 length: 15 amino acids. Germline CDR1 and CDR2: SGDLS and YYNGEE.

The chain couples TRBV7-9 to TRBJ2-5, with D uncertain. The CDR3 sequence is 14 residues long. Trimming stripped 5 bases from V and 5 bases from J, with 15 bases between. Germline values: CDR1 SEHNR, CDR2 FQNEAQ (reference sequence). As DNA, the CDR3 is TGTGCCAGCAGCCCCTCCGGGTTCGGGGAGACCCAGTACTTC. Translation gives CASSPSGFGETQYF.

The gene calls are TRBV9 and TRBJ2-5; TRBD1 might be the D (6 bases). This CDR3 is built from 14 residues. Trimming stripped 4 bases from V and 0 bases from J, with 10 bases between. The V gene's germline CDR1 is SGDLS and CDR2 YYNGEE. Written as DNA, the CDR3 is TGTGCCAGCAGCAATGGACAGTACCAAGAGACCCAGTACTTC. Amino acid sequence: CASSNGQYQETQYF.

Only a few counts were recorded for this clonotype. J is TRBJ2-2 and V is TRBV11-2, with TRBD2 as a possible D gene (6 bases). V was shortened by 5 bases and J by 2 bases, with 18 bases between the two germline ends. From germline, CDR1 is SGHAT and CDR2 FQNNGV. The CDR3 loop spans 17 amino acids. The CDR3 DNA sequence: TGTGCCAGCAGCCTAAAACCGGGACTCCTAAACACCGGGGAGCTGTTTTTT. This translates into CASSLKPGLLNTGELFF.

A few counts support this clonotype. This chain connects TRBV10-3 to TRBJ1-2; TRBD1 aligns across 9 bases. Germline V gene data show CDR1 as ENHRY and CDR2 as SYGVKD. The V gene end was trimmed by 7 bases and the J gene end by 6 bases; junction bases not matched to a gene: 18. The CDR3 is 17 residues long. The CDR3 reads CAINVEVENRGLNGYTF. DNA of the CDR3: TGTGCCATCAATGTGGAAGTAGAGAACAGGGGGCTGAATGGCTACACCTTC.

The J gene is TRBJ1-2, the V gene TRBV12-3 or TRBV12-4; weak D call: TRBD1 (6 bases). The CDR3 has 13 residues. V was trimmed by 3 bases and J by 4 bases, leaving 9 bases between them. CDR3 bases: TGTGCCAGCAGTTTTGACAGGTTCTATGGCTACACCTTC. It translates to CASSFDRFYGYTF.

This chain connects TRBV11-3 to TRBJ1-4; TRBD1 is a possible D gene (5 bases). Trimming left V 2 bases short and J 8 bases short, with 15 bases between. Per germline, CDR1 SGHNT and CDR2 YENEEA. The CDR3 extends over 15 amino acids. The DNA for the CDR3 is TGTGCCAGCAGCTTATCAGCCGGGACTTTGGAAAAACTGTTTTTT. Residues: CASSLSAGTLEKLFF.

V and J are TRBV6-2 or TRBV6-3 and TRBJ1-2, with TRBD1 matching 7 bases. The CDR3 runs to 14 residues. With V trimmed by 0 bases and J by 6 bases, 4 bases remained unmatched. CDR1 is MNHEY, CDR2 SVGEGT, per germline. As DNA, the CDR3 is TGTGCCAGCAGTTACTCCCGGCAGGGGGATGGCTACACCTTC. Encoded protein: CASSYSRQGDGYTF.

This clonotype was found once. The V call is TRBV10-3, the J call TRBJ1-5; TRBD1 agrees at 10 bases. V trimming: 0 bases; J trimming: 5 bases; junction bases outside the gene matches: 4. This CDR3 contains 16 residues. The germline CDR1 and CDR2 sequences are ENHRY and SYGVKD. This CDR3 reads CAISESRTGGYQPQHF. For the CDR3, the DNA is TGTGCCATCAGTGAGTCTCGGACAGGGGGTTATCAGCCCCAGCATTTT.

In DNA form, the CDR3 reads TGTGCCAGCAGCGCGATTGGCGTCGGGGAGCTGTTTTTT. This sequence encodes CASSAIGVGELFF. V gene TRBV9 combines with J gene TRBJ2-2, with D uncertain. Germline V lookup: CDR1 SGDLS, CDR2 YYNGEE. The CDR3 runs 13 residues. Trimming pared 3 bases from V and 7 bases from J, leaving 10 bases between.

The chain couples TRBV7-8 to TRBJ2-3; 7 nucleotides align to TRBD2. The J segment lost 3 bases and the V segment lost 0 bases, leaving 12 bases of the junction unmatched. The CDR3 covers 18 residues. Germline V CDR1 and CDR2: SGHVS, FQNEAQ. The CDR3 nucleotides are TGTGCCAGCAGCTTAGCTTTGGACAAGACTAGCTCAACAGATACGCAGTATTTT. Protein: CASSLALDKTSSTDTQYF.

A few counts support this clonotype. The J gene is TRBJ2-3, the V gene TRBV5-4, with 7 bases that match TRBD1. Per the germline V gene, CDR1 is SGHNT and CDR2 is YYREEE (reference sequence). Losses at the gene ends were 6 bases for V and 0 bases for J; bases not matched to a gene: 7. The CDR3 sequence is 15 residues long. CDR3 sequence reads: CASKKQGISTDTQYF. Here the CDR3 DNA reads TGTGCCAGCAAAAAACAGGGGATTAGCACAGATACGCAGTATTTT.

The chain employs TRBV20-1 and TRBJ1-2; 7 nucleotides agree with TRBD1. Germline assignment: CDR1 DFQATT and CDR2 SNEGSKA (reference sequence). CDR3 length equals 14 residues. V gave up 0 bases and J gave up 4 bases; unmatched junction bases: 5. In nucleotides, the CDR3 is TGCAGTGCTAGAGATCCCGGGACAGCCTATGGCTACACCTTC. Encoded protein: CSARDPGTAYGYTF.